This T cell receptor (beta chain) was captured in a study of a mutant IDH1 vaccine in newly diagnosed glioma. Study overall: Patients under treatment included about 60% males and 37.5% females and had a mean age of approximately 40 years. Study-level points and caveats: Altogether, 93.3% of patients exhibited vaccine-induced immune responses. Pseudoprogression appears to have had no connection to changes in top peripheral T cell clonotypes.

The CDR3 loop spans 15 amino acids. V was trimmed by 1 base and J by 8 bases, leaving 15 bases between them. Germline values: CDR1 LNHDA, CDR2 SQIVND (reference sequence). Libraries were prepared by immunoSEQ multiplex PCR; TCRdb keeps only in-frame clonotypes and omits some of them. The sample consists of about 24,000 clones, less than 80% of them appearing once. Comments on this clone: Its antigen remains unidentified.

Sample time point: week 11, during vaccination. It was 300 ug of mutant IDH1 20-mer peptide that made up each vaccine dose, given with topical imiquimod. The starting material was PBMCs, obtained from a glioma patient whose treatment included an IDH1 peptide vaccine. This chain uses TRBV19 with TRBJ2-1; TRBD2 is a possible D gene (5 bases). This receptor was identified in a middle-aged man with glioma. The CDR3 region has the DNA TGTGCCAGTAGTATAGTAGCCTTACAGAGGGATGAGCAGTTCTTC. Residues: CASSIVALQRDEQFF. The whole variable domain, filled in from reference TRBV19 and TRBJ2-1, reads DGGITQSPKYLFRKEGQNVTLSCEQNLNHDAMYWYRQDPGQGLRLIYYSQIVNDFQKGDIAEGYSVSREKKESFPLTVTSAQKNPTAFYLCASSIVALQRDEQFFGPGTRLTVL.